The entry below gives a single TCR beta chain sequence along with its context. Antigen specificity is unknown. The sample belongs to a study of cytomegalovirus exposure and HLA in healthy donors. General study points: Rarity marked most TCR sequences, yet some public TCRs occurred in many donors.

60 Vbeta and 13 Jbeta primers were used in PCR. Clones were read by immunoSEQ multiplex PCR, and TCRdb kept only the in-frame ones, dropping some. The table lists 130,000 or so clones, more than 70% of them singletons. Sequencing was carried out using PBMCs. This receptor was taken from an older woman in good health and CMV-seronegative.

The CDR3, as DNA: TGTGCCAGCAGCACCCCAGGGGGTCGAGGTGGCTACACCTTC. This encodes CASSTPGGRGGYTF. This chain links TRBV7-8 with TRBJ1-2; 7 bases fit TRBD1. This CDR3 spans 14 amino acids. CDR1 SGHVS and CDR2 FQNEAQ come from the germline V gene. V was clipped by 5 bases and J by 7 bases; unmatched bases: 10.